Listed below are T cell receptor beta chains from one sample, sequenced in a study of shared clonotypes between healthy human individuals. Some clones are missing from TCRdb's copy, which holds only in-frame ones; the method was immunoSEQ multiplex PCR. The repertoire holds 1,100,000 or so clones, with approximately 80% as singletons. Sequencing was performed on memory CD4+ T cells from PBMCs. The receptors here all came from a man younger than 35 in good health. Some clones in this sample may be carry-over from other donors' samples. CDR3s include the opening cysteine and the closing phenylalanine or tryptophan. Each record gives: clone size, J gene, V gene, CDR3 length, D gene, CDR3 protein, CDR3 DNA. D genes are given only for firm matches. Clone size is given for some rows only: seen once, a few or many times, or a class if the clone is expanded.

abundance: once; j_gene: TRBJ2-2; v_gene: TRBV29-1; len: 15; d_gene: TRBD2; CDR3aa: CSAATSGSIVGELFF; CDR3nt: TGCAGCGCAGCTACTAGCGGGAGTATTGTCGGGGAGCTGTTTTTT
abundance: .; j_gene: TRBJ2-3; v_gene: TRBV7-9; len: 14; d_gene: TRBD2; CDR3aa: CAYLAAGGVDTQYF; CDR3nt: TGTGCCTACCTCGCGGCGGGAGGGGTAGATACGCAGTATTTT
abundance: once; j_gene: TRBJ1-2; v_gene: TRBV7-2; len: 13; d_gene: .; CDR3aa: CASSANHGRGYTF; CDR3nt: TGTGCCAGCAGCGCAAACCACGGACGAGGCTACACCTTC
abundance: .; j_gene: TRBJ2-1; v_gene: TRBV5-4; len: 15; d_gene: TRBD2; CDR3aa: CASREGLAGGREQFF; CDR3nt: TGTGCCAGCAGGGAGGGGTTAGCGGGAGGGCGTGAGCAGTTCTTC
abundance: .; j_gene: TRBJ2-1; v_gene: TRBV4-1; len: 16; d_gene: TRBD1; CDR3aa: CASSQDQGTGNNEQFF; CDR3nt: TGCGCCAGCAGCCAAGATCAAGGGACAGGGAACAATGAGCAGTTCTTC
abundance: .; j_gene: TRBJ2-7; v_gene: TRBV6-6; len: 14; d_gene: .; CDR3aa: CASRAGHLTYEQYF; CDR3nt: TGTGCCAGCAGGGCCGGACATCTTACCTACGAGCAGTACTTC
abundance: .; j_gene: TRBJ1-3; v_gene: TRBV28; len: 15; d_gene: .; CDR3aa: CASSLWPFSGNTIYF; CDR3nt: TGTGCCAGCAGTTTATGGCCTTTCTCTGGAAACACCATATATTTT
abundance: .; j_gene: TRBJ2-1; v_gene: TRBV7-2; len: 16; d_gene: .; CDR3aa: CASSFSAGPLGHEQFF; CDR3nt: TGTGCCAGCAGCTTTTCGGCGGGACCCCTGGGCCATGAGCAGTTCTTC
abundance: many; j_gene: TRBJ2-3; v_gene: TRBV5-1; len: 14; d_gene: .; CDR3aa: CASSWGSYTDTQYF; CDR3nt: TGCGCCAGCAGCTGGGGGTCGTACACAGATACGCAGTATTTT
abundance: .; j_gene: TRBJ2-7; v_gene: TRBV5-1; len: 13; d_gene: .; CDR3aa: CASSATGSYEQYF; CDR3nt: TGCGCCAGCAGCGCGACTGGCTCCTACGAGCAGTACTTC
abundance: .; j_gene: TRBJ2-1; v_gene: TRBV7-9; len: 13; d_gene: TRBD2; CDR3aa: CASSLSSGFEQFF; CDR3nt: TGTGCCAGCAGCCTGTCTAGCGGCTTTGAGCAGTTCTTC
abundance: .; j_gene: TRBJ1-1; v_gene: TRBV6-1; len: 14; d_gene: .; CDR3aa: CASSENYVETEAFF; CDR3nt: TGTGCCAGCAGTGAGAATTATGTCGAGACTGAAGCTTTCTTT
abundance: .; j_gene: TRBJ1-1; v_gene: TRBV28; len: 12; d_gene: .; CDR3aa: CATLPPGAEAFF; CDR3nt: TGTGCCACCCTCCCCCCGGGGGCTGAAGCTTTCTTT
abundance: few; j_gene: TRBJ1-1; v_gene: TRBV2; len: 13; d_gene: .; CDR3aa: CASSLDRNTEAFF; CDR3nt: TGTGCCAGTTCCTTAGACAGGAACACTGAAGCTTTCTTT
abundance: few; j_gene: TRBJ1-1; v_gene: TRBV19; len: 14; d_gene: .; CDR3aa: CATRDWSMNTEAFF; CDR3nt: TGTGCCACCCGGGACTGGTCCATGAACACTGAAGCTTTCTTT
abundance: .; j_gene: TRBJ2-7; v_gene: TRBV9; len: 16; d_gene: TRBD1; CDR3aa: CASSVSPQDRGYEQYF; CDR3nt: TGTGCCAGCAGCGTAAGTCCCCAAGACAGGGGTTACGAGCAGTACTTC
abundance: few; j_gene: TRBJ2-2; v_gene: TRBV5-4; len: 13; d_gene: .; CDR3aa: CASSPRDTGELFF; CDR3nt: TGTGCCAGCAGCCCCCGGGACACCGGGGAGCTGTTTTTT
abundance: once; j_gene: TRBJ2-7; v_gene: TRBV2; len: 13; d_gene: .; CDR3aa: CASRRGPTYEQYF; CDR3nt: TGTGCCAGCAGGAGGGGCCCCACCTACGAGCAGTACTTC
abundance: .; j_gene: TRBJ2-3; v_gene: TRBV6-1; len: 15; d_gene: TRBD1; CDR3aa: CASRRQGVSTDTQYF; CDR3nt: TGTGCCAGCCGCAGACAGGGGGTTAGCACAGATACGCAGTATTTT
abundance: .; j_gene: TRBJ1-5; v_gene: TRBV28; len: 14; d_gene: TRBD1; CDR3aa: CASSFDRARQPQHF; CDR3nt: TGTGCCAGCAGTTTCGACAGGGCGCGACAGCCCCAGCATTTT
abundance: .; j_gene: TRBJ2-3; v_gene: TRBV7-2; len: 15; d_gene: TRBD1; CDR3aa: CASSVGQGNPDTQYF; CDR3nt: TGTGCCAGCAGCGTGGGACAGGGGAACCCAGATACGCAGTATTTT
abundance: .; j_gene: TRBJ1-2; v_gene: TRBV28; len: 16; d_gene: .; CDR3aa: CASSLLLLDARGGYTF; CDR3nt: TGTGCCAGCAGTTTACTATTGCTGGACGCCCGGGGGGGCTACACCTTC
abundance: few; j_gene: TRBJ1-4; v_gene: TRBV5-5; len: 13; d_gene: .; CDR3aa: CASSWGTREKLFF; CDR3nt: TGTGCCAGCAGTTGGGGGACGAGGGAAAAACTGTTTTTT
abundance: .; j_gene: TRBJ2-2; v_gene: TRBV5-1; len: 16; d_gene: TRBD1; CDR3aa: CASSLTDRGTTGELFF; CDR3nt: TGCGCCAGCAGCCTCACGGACAGGGGGACAACCGGGGAGCTGTTTTTT
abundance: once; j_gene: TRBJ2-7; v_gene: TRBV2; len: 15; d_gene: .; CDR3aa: CASSVRDTSSYEQYF; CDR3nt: TGTGCCAGCAGTGTCAGGGACACCAGCTCCTACGAGCAGTACTTC
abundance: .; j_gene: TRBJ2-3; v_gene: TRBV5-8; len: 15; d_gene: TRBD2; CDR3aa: CASSLREGLRDTQYF; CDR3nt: TGTGCCAGCAGCTTAAGGGAGGGCCTCAGGGATACGCAGTATTTT
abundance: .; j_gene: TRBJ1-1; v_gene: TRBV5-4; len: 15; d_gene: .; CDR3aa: CASSGPQGMNTEAFF; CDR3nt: TGTGCCAGCAGCGGTCCGCAGGGGATGAACACTGAAGCTTTCTTT
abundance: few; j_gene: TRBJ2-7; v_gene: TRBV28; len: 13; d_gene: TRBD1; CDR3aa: CASSWTGKGEQYF; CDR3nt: TGTGCCAGCAGTTGGACAGGGAAAGGCGAGCAGTACTTC
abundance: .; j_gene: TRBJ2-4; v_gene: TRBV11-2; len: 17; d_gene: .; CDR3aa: CASSGGQKHVAKNIQYF; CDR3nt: TGTGCCAGCAGCGGCGGCCAAAAACACGTAGCCAAAAACATTCAGTACTTC
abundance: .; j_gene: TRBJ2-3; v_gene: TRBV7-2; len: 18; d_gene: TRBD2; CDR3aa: CASSSEGVAGGHTDTQYF; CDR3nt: TGTGCCAGCAGCTCCGAAGGGGTAGCGGGAGGGCACACAGATACGCAGTATTTT
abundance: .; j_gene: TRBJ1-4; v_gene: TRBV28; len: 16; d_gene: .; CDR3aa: CASSRRVGATNEKLFF; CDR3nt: TGTGCCAGCAGTCGGCGGGTGGGAGCAACTAATGAAAAACTGTTTTTT
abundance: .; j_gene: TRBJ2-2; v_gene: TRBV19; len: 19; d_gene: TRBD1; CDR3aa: CASRFKVSDRGTNTGELFF; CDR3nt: TGTGCCAGTAGATTTAAAGTGTCGGACAGGGGAACGAACACCGGGGAGCTGTTTTTT
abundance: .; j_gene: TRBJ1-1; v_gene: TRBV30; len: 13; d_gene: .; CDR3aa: CAWIGSRATEAFF; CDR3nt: TGTGCCTGGATCGGCAGTAGGGCGACTGAAGCTTTCTTT
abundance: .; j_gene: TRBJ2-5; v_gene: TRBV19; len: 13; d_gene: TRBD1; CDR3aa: CARGTGGQETQYF; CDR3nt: TGTGCCAGGGGGACAGGGGGCCAAGAGACCCAGTACTTC
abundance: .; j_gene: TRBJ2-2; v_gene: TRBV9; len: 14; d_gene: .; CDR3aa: CASSGRANTGELFF; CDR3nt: TGTGCCAGCAGCGGCAGGGCGAACACCGGGGAGCTGTTTTTT
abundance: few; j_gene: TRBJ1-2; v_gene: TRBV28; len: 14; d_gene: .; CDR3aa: CASSAAGGVYGYTF; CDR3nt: TGTGCCAGCAGTGCGGCGGGGGGCGTCTATGGCTACACCTTC
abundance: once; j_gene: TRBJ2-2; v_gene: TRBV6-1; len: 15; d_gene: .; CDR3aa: CASSEGVGVPGELFF; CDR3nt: TGTGCCAGCAGTGAAGGGGTCGGAGTACCCGGGGAGCTGTTTTTT
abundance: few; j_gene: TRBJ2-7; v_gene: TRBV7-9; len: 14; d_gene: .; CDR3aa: CASSSDSLSYEQYF; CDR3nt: TGTGCCAGCAGCTCGGACAGTCTGTCCTACGAGCAGTACTTC
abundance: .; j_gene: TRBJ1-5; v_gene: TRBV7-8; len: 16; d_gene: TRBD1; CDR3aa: CASSFSDRGGNQPQHF; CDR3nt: TGTGCCAGCAGCTTCTCCGACAGGGGTGGCAATCAGCCCCAGCATTTT
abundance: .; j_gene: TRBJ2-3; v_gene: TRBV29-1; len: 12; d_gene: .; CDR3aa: CSVDTSTDTQYF; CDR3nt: TGCAGCGTTGATACTAGCACAGATACGCAGTATTTT
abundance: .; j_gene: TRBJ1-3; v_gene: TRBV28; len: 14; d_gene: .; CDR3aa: CASSLAPGQDTIYF; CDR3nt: TGTGCCAGCAGTTTGGCCCCGGGGCAAGACACCATATATTTT
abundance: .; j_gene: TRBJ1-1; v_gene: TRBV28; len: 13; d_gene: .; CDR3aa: CASRGGGYTEAFF; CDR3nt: TGTGCCAGCAGGGGGGGAGGGTATACTGAAGCTTTCTTT
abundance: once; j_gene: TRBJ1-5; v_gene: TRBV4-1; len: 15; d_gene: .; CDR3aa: CASSQDTRRGQPQHF; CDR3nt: TGCGCCAGCAGCCAAGATACGAGGCGGGGTCAGCCCCAGCATTTT
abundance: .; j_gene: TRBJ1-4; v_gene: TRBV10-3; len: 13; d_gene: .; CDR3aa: CAISVRSREKLFF; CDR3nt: TGTGCCATCAGTGTCAGATCAAGGGAAAAACTGTTTTTT
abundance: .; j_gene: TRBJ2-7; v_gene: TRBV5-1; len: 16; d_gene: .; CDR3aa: CASSLEIAAGSYEQYF; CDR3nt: TGCGCCAGCAGCTTGGAGATTGCGGCAGGCTCCTACGAGCAGTACTTC
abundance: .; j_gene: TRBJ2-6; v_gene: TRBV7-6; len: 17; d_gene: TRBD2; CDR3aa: CASSVGLAGSGANVLTF; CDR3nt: TGTGCCAGCAGCGTGGGACTAGCGGGGAGTGGGGCCAACGTCCTGACTTTC
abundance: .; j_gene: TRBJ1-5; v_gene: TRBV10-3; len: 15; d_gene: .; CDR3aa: CAISAGGGVDQPQHF; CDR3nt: TGTGCCATCAGTGCCGGGGGAGGGGTAGATCAGCCCCAGCATTTT
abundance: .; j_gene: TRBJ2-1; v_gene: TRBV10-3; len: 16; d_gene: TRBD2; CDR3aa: CAINSGRGEGYNEQFF; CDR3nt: TGTGCCATCAATAGCGGGAGAGGGGAGGGGTACAATGAGCAGTTCTTC
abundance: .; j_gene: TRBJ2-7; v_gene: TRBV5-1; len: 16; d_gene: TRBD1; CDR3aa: CASSLATGTGNYEQYF; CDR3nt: TGCGCCAGCAGCTTGGCGACGGGGACAGGGAACTACGAGCAGTACTTC
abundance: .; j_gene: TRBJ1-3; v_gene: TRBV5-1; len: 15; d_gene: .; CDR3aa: CASSSGRASGNTIYF; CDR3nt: TGCGCCAGCAGCTCTGGACGGGCCTCTGGAAACACCATATATTTT
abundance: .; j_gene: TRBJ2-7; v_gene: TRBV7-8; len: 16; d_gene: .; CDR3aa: CASSLMYLMQGYEQYF; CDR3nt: TGTGCCAGCAGCTTAATGTACCTCATGCAGGGCTACGAGCAGTACTTC
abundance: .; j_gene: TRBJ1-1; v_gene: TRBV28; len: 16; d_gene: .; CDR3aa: CASSYRRGTVNTEAFF; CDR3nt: TGTGCCAGCAGTTACCGGCGAGGGACTGTGAACACTGAAGCTTTCTTT
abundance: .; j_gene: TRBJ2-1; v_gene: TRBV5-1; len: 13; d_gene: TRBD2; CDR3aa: CASSPLAGAAQFF; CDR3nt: TGCGCCAGCAGCCCCCTAGCGGGAGCTGCGCAGTTCTTC
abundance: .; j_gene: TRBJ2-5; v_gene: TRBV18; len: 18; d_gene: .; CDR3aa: CASSPLLGRERSQETQYF; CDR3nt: TGTGCCAGCTCACCACTGCTCGGTAGGGAGCGGAGCCAAGAGACCCAGTACTTC
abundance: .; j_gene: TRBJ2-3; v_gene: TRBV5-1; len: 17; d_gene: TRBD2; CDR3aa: CASSLGTSGVDTDTQYF; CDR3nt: TGCGCCAGCAGCTTGGGGACTAGCGGTGTAGACACAGATACGCAGTATTTT